This T cell receptor beta chain was sequenced during a study of T-cell memory formation after mild COVID-19. Overall study findings and caveats: The study found contracting CD4+ clones mainly in CM and EM and contracting CD8+ clones in EMRA. Cross-reactive memory apparently joined, as some responding clones appeared in pre-infection memory. Clones shrinking between day 15 and 85 showed a balanced CD4/CD8 split, and those that grew later tilted toward CD4+.

This clonotype was counted between two and nine times. The antigen is undetermined. With constant-segment primers, 5'RACE yielded cDNA libraries of TCR alpha and TCR beta that carried sample barcodes and UMIs. TCRdb ran MiXCR on the 5' RACE reads and lists one entry per CDR3 protein. The profile shows about 170,000 distinct CDR3 sequences, approximately 13% of them singletons. The clonotype comes from a man aged 18-30 years who had mild COVID-19 (a few samples of this study predate the infection). Cell type and time point are not known. The specimen was PBMCs or a T cell subset sorted from them (not recorded which).

CDR3: CASSPYRDTGEQYF. CDR3 DNA sequence: TGTGCCAGCAGTCCATACCGGGACACCGGCGAGCAGTACTTC. The chain has TRBV27 and TRBJ2-7; D perhaps matches TRBD1 (6 bases). This CDR3 comprises 14 residues. Germline assignment: CDR1 MNHEY and CDR2 SMNVEV (reference sequence). The ends were cut back, 5 bases at V and 6 bases at J, with 17 bases in the middle.